The rows below give T cell receptor beta chains drawn from one sample of a study of blood T cell repertoires in COVID-19. Sequencing used immunoSEQ multiplex PCR; TCRdb keeps in-frame clones, though not all of them. The table has some 250,000 clones, approximately 90% seen once. The material sequenced was PBMCs or T cells enriched from blood (not recorded which). These receptors were collected from a man between 40 and 49 years old who had recovered from COVID-19. CDR3s include the opening cysteine and the closing phenylalanine or tryptophan. D genes are given only for firm matches. Size tells how often a clone was seen (once, few, many) or the class of an expanded clone, and some rows leave it out.

J gene | clone size | D gene | V gene | CDR3 protein | CDR3 DNA
TRBJ1-2 | . | TRBD1 | TRBV10-3 | CAISIGQGASTF | TGTGCCATCAGTATTGGGCAGGGGGCAAGCACCTTC
TRBJ1-1 | . | . | TRBV3-1/TRBV3-2 | CASSSPGAEAFF | TGTGCCAGCAGCTCACCAGGCGCTGAAGCTTTCTTT
TRBJ1-1 | . | TRBD1 | TRBV12-3/TRBV12-4 | CANRQGAFTEAFF | TGTGCCAACCGACAGGGGGCTTTCACTGAAGCTTTCTTT
TRBJ2-7 | . | . | TRBV7-6 | CASSLVTGPDEQYF | TGTGCCAGCAGCTTAGTTACAGGGCCCGACGAGCAGTACTTC
TRBJ2-5 | . | TRBD2 | TRBV28 | CASSIRGEAETQYF | TGTGCCAGCAGCATCCGGGGGGAGGCGGAGACCCAGTACTTC
TRBJ1-5 | . | . | TRBV5-8 | CASTNNRVSNQPQHF | TGTGCCAGCACCAACAACAGGGTGAGCAATCAGCCCCAGCATTTT
TRBJ2-2 | . | TRBD2 | TRBV7-2 | CASSATSGGAGELFF | TGTGCCAGCAGCGCGACTAGCGGGGGGGCCGGGGAGCTGTTTTTT
TRBJ1-2 | . | . | TRBV7-2 | CASSSGVLYGYTF | TGTGCCAGCAGCTCAGGGGTATTATATGGCTACACCTTC
TRBJ2-5 | . | TRBD2 | TRBV10-3 | CAISHTGTSGNQETQYF | TGTGCCATCAGCCACACCGGGACTAGCGGTAACCAAGAGACCCAGTACTTC
TRBJ1-3 | . | . | TRBV27 | CASSSQGSSGNTIYF | TGTGCCAGCAGTTCACAGGGTAGCTCTGGAAACACCATATATTTT
TRBJ2-7 | . | TRBD1 | TRBV19 | CASSGTGTGAYEQYF | TGTGCCAGTAGTGGAACCGGGACAGGGGCCTACGAGCAGTACTTC
TRBJ1-2 | . | TRBD1 | TRBV14 | CASSQYRGPEGYTF | TGTGCCAGCAGCCAGTACAGGGGGCCTGAGGGCTACACCTTC
TRBJ1-2 | . | TRBD1 | TRBV7-9 | CASSSGTGNYGYTF | TGTGCCAGCAGCTCAGGGACAGGAAACTATGGCTACACCTTC
TRBJ1-5 | . | TRBD1 | TRBV5-6 | CASSLTGGNQPQHF | TGTGCCAGCAGCTTGACAGGGGGCAATCAGCCCCAGCATTTT
TRBJ1-2 | . | TRBD1 | TRBV28 | CASYQGANYGYTF | TGTGCCAGTTACCAGGGGGCGAACTATGGCTACACCTTC
TRBJ1-4 | . | TRBD1 | TRBV3-1/TRBV3-2 | CASSRGQGFQEKLFF | TGTGCCAGCAGCCGAGGACAGGGTTTTCAGGAAAAACTGTTTTTT
TRBJ1-5 | . | . | TRBV30 | CAWSGTLSNQPQHF | TGTGCCTGGTCCGGGACACTTAGCAATCAGCCCCAGCATTTT
TRBJ2-3 | . | TRBD2 | TRBV24-1 | CATAGLAGESTDTQYF | TGTGCCACCGCCGGACTAGCGGGAGAAAGCACAGATACGCAGTATTTT
TRBJ1-2 | . | . | TRBV27 | CASSLRGGFYGYTF | TGTGCCAGCAGTTTGAGGGGGGGTTTCTATGGCTACACCTTC
TRBJ2-7 | . | . | TRBV4-3 | CASSQDLPRGVPYEQYF | TGCGCCAGCAGCCAAGATCTCCCCAGGGGGGTACCCTACGAGCAGTACTTC
TRBJ1-1 | once | . | TRBV2 | CASSDFSRVTEAFF | TGTGCCAGCAGTGATTTCTCGAGGGTAACTGAAGCTTTCTTT
TRBJ1-1 | few | . | TRBV5-6 | CASIIWAGVNTEAFF | TGTGCCAGCATCATTTGGGCAGGGGTGAACACTGAAGCTTTCTTT
TRBJ2-5 | . | TRBD2 | TRBV5-6 | CASSLVWREKGRETQYF | TGTGCCAGCAGCTTGGTGTGGCGGGAGAAGGGTAGAGAGACCCAGTACTTC
TRBJ1-2 | . | TRBD1 | TRBV29-1 | CSAETMTGEKNGYTF | TGCAGCGCTGAGACAATGACAGGGGAGAAGAATGGCTACACCTTC
TRBJ2-1 | . | TRBD1 | TRBV6-1 | CASSGPGQGSYNEQFF | TGTGCCAGCAGTGGGCCGGGACAGGGCTCCTACAATGAGCAGTTCTTC
TRBJ2-3 | . | . | TRBV7-3 | CASSLMGLTDTQYF | TGTGCCAGCAGCTTAATGGGCCTCACAGATACGCAGTATTTT
TRBJ1-2 | . | TRBD1 | TRBV6-5 | CASSLSGGPVDGYTF | TGTGCCAGCAGTTTGTCAGGGGGGCCGGTCGATGGCTACACCTTC
TRBJ2-7 | . | . | TRBV7-9 | CASSFSSYEQYF | TGTGCCAGCAGCTTTAGTTCCTACGAGCAGTACTTC
TRBJ2-1 | . | . | TRBV6-5 | CASTRRIAPGNEQFF | TGTGCCAGTACCCGGCGGATTGCCCCCGGCAATGAGCAGTTCTTC
TRBJ2-2 | . | TRBD2 | TRBV5-1 | CASSLAPSGNTGELFF | TGCGCCAGCAGCTTGGCCCCTAGCGGGAACACCGGGGAGCTGTTTTTT
TRBJ2-1 | . | TRBD2 | TRBV2 | CATEGSGGAGDEQFF | TGTGCCACCGAGGGTAGCGGGGGGGCCGGGGATGAGCAGTTCTTC
TRBJ1-5 | . | . | TRBV12-3/TRBV12-4 | CASRGGVSQPQHF | TGTGCCAGCAGGGGGGGGGTTAGTCAGCCCCAGCATTTT
TRBJ1-2 | . | . | TRBV12-3/TRBV12-4 | CASSRGGRGYTF | TGTGCCAGCAGTCGGGGGGGGCGAGGCTACACCTTC
TRBJ2-1 | . | TRBD1 | TRBV7-9 | CASRIGGDRTGSEFF | TGTGCCAGCAGGATCGGCGGGGACAGGACAGGTTCAGAGTTCTTC
TRBJ2-5 | . | . | TRBV4-1 | CASSQDARLRQETQYF | TGCGCCAGCAGCCAAGATGCGAGACTCAGACAGGAGACCCAGTACTTC
TRBJ1-5 | . | . | TRBV4-3 | CASSQDSQLLNQPQHF | TGCGCCAGCAGCCAAGATTCCCAACTCTTAAATCAGCCCCAGCATTTT
TRBJ1-3 | . | . | TRBV3-1/TRBV3-2 | CASSPTQGTAIYF | TGTGCCAGCAGCCCAACCCAGGGGACGGCCATATATTTT
TRBJ2-3 | . | . | TRBV3-1/TRBV3-2 | CASSNRLDLTDTQYF | TGTGCCAGCAGCAATCGACTAGACCTCACAGATACGCAGTATTTT
TRBJ1-1 | few | TRBD1 | TRBV9 | CASSVGATGGAFF | TGTGCCAGCAGCGTAGGTGCGACAGGGGGCGCTTTCTTT
TRBJ2-7 | . | TRBD1 | TRBV7-6 | CASSLTRTGGNEQYF | TGTGCCAGCAGCTTAACCCGGACAGGGGGAAACGAGCAGTACTTC
TRBJ1-1 | . | . | TRBV4-1 | CASSQDIGQVNTEAFF | TGCGCCAGCAGCCAAGATATTGGCCAGGTGAACACTGAAGCTTTCTTT
TRBJ1-2 | . | TRBD1 | TRBV6-5 | CASSLQGTYGYTF | TGTGCCAGCAGTCTACAGGGGACGTATGGCTACACCTTC
TRBJ2-7 | . | . | TRBV27 | CASSLSRVAYEQYF | TGTGCCAGCAGTTTATCCAGGGTCGCCTACGAGCAGTACTTC
TRBJ1-2 | . | TRBD1 | TRBV4-2 | CASSQEGDRTHNYGYTF | TGTGCCAGCAGCCAAGAGGGGGACAGGACCCATAACTATGGCTACACCTTC
TRBJ1-1 | . | TRBD1 | TRBV4-1 | CASSHRDSRTPEAFF | TGCGCCAGCAGCCACCGGGACAGCCGAACACCTGAAGCTTTCTTT
TRBJ1-4 | . | . | TRBV4-1 | CASSQQGYQGISEKLFF | TGCGCCAGCAGCCAACAGGGATACCAGGGGATAAGTGAAAAACTGTTTTTT
TRBJ1-6 | . | . | TRBV13 | CASSLSSYNSPLHF | TGTGCCAGCAGTCTTAGCTCCTATAATTCACCCCTCCACTTT
TRBJ1-1 | . | . | TRBV5-1 | CASSSQGPMNTEAFF | TGCGCCAGCAGCTCGCAGGGGCCGATGAACACTGAAGCTTTCTTT
TRBJ2-1 | . | TRBD2 | TRBV29-1 | CSVSARLAVVNEQFF | TGCAGCGTGTCAGCGAGACTAGCGGTTGTTAATGAGCAGTTCTTC
TRBJ1-4 | . | . | TRBV2 | CASSSLPGIEKLFF | TGTGCCAGCAGTTCTCTCCCGGGGATTGAAAAACTGTTTTTT
TRBJ2-1 | . | . | TRBV10-1 | CASSESRGSYNEQFF | TGCGCCAGCAGTGAGTCGAGGGGGTCCTACAATGAGCAGTTCTTC
TRBJ2-7 | . | TRBD1 | TRBV6-5 | CASSLGTGSPYEQYF | TGTGCCAGCAGCCTCGGGACAGGGTCGCCCTACGAGCAGTACTTC
TRBJ2-5 | . | TRBD2 | TRBV7-2 | CASSLGLAVETQYF | TGTGCCAGCAGCTTGGGACTAGCGGTGGAGACCCAGTACTTC